The 32 T cell receptor beta chains presented below share a single source sample, sequenced in a study of T cell changes during pregnancy in multiple sclerosis. Only in-frame clones appear in the TCRdb table, and some are missing; sequencing was by immunoSEQ multiplex PCR. This sample has around 65,000 clones, with 92% found just once. The sequenced sample was peripheral blood, obtained in the second trimester of pregnancy. The receptors here all came from a female donor in good health, enrolled as a control in a pregnancy study.

The chain combines TRBV4-1 with TRBJ2-7, with D perhaps TRBD2 (6 bases). There are 15 residues in the CDR3. Per germline, CDR1 MGHRA and CDR2 YSYEKL. V dropped 1 base and J dropped 0 bases, with 10 bases sitting between them. CDR3 in amino acids: CASSQGLGGSYEQYF. The CDR3 coding sequence is TGCGCCAGCAGCCAAGGACTAGGCGGCTCCTACGAGCAGTACTTC.

This clone was counted only a few times. This chain joins TRBV19 and TRBJ2-1; 7 bases are shared with TRBD2. CDR3 length equals 13 residues. Germline loops: CDR1 LNHDA, CDR2 SQIVND (reference sequence). The V gene end was trimmed by 3 bases and the J gene end by 9 bases; junction bases not matched to a gene: 5. For the CDR3, the DNA is TGTGCCAGTAGTATCCACGGGAGGATTGAGCAGTTCTTC. Translating it yields CASSIHGRIEQFF.

The rearrangement uses TRBV4-3 and TRBJ1-3, with 7 bases fitting TRBD1. The V gene end was trimmed by 0 bases and the J gene end by 0 bases; junction bases not matched to a gene: 8. The CDR3 runs 18 residues. The germline V gene has CDR1 LGHNA and CDR2 YSLEER. As DNA, the CDR3 is TGCGCCAGCAGCCAAGATCTCTTGACAGGGACCTCTGGAAACACCATATATTTT. The encoded protein is CASSQDLLTGTSGNTIYF.

This CDR3 reads CASSDEGNYGYTF. The CDR3 DNA follows: TGTGCCAGCAGTGATGAGGGTAACTATGGCTACACCTTC. This sequence joins TRBV6-1 and TRBJ1-2; D gene uncertain. The CDR3 has 13 amino acids. V was trimmed by 3 bases and J by 1 base, leaving 6 bases between them. Germline values: CDR1 MNHNS, CDR2 SASEGT.

The V and J genes are TRBV7-2 and TRBJ2-7; D may be TRBD2 (6 bases). Trimming removed 4 bases at V and 4 bases at J, with 17 bases between. CDR1 and CDR2 (germline): SGHTA, FQGNSA. The CDR3 runs to 15 residues. DNA of the CDR3: TGTGCCAGCAGCTCCAATCGGGGAGGAGGGTACGAGCAGTACTTC. Amino acid sequence: CASSSNRGGGYEQYF.

The chain has TRBV4-3 and TRBJ2-1; TRBD2 aligns across 10 bases. The ends lost 1 base at V and 9 bases at J; junction bases unmatched: 6. Germline loops: CDR1 LGHNA, CDR2 YSLEER. The CDR3 consists of 15 residues. CDR3 nucleotides: TGCGCCAGCAGCCAAGGCCTAGCGGGAGTTCCTGAGCAGTTCTTC. Translating gives CASSQGLAGVPEQFF.

The chain uses TRBV13 and TRBJ2-7; D possibly corresponds to TRBD1 (6 bases). CDR1 is PRHDT and CDR2 is FYEKMQ in the germline V gene (reference sequence). The V end was cut by 7 bases, the J end by 1 base, with 11 bases between. The CDR3 sequence is 13 residues long. The CDR3 nucleotides read TGTGCCAGCAAAAGGGGGTATTCCTACGAGCAGTACTTC. As protein: CASKRGYSYEQYF.

The chain employs TRBV28 and TRBJ2-7; weak D call: TRBD2 (5 bases). V lost 7 bases and J lost 1, with 14 bases in between. Germline lookup yields CDR1 MDHEN and CDR2 SYDVKM. There are 14 residues in the CDR3. The CDR3 DNA follows: TGTGCCAGCACCGAAACTAGAAATTCCTACGAGCAGTACTTC. This translates into CASTETRNSYEQYF.

The rearrangement links TRBV11-2 to TRBJ2-1; 10 nucleotides agree with TRBD2. Germline V gene lookup returns CDR1 SGHAT and CDR2 FQNNGV. V shed 10 bases and J 5 bases; nucleotides not matched to a gene: 11. The CDR3 loop spans 15 amino acids. For the CDR3, the DNA is TGTGCCATCCTGCGTTTAGCGGGAGGCCACAATGAGCAGTTCTTC. Protein sequence: CAILRLAGGHNEQFF.

V and J are TRBV7-8 and TRBJ2-5; D perhaps matches TRBD2 (7 bases). Gene TRBJ2-7 matches the end of the DNA better, so the J call may be wrong. Per the germline V gene, CDR1 is SGHVS and CDR2 is FQNEAQ. The CDR3 is 16 residues long. The CDR3 reads CASTKVGGPSSYEQYF. In DNA form, the CDR3 reads TGTGCCAGCACCAAGGTGGGGGGGCCAAGCTCCTACGAGCAGTACTTC.

The CDR3 region has the DNA TGTGCCAGCAGCCAAGGACTAGCGGGAGGCTACGAGCAGTACTTC. This gives the protein CASSQGLAGGYEQYF. V is TRBV14 and J is TRBJ2-7, with 13 bases lining up with TRBD2. In germline, CDR1 is SGHDN, CDR2 FVKESK. This CDR3 comprises 15 residues. V dropped 1 base and J dropped 3; count of bases not matched to a gene: 0.

The rearrangement links TRBV12-5 to TRBJ2-3, with 15 bases lining up with TRBD2. Germline lookup yields CDR1 LGHNT and CDR2 FRNRAP. The CDR3 is 17 residues long. V was pared by 6 bases and J by 4 bases, with 8 bases of the junction left unmatched. CDR3 nucleotides: TGTGCTAGTGGCCAGGGGACTAGCGGGAGGAACGCAGATACGCAGTATTTT. This translates into CASGQGTSGRNADTQYF.

The rearrangement uses TRBV7-2 and TRBJ2-1; TRBD2 aligns across 7 bases. V lost 5 bases to trimming and J lost 5 bases; unmatched junction nucleotides: 6. CDR1 and CDR2 from the germline V gene are SGHTA and FQGNSA. The length of the CDR3 is 14 residues. The CDR3 loop reads CASSVSSGNNEQFF. CDR3 nucleotides: TGTGCCAGCAGCGTCTCTAGCGGAAACAATGAGCAGTTCTTC.

This clone occurred once. This chain joins TRBV30 and TRBJ1-1, with D maybe TRBD1 (5 bases). Germline CDR1 is GTSNPN and CDR2 is SVGIG (reference sequence). Trimming shortened V by 8 bases and J by 4 bases, and 14 bases separated the two germline ends. The CDR3 is made up of 12 amino acids. DNA for the CDR3: TGTGCCCTCTCTCGGGGACTCACTGAAGCTTTCTTT. It is translated as CALSRGLTEAFF. The entire variable domain, with the rest obtained from reference TRBV30 and TRBJ1-1, is as follows: SQTIHQWPATLVQPVGSPLSLECTVEGTSNPNLYWYRQAAGRGLQLLFYSVGIGQISSEVPQNLSASRPQDRQFILSSKKLLLSDSGFYLCALSRGLTEAFFGQGTRLTVV.

V usage is TRBV27 and J usage is TRBJ2-1; 7 bases are shared with TRBD2. The CDR3 is 13 residues long. V lost 3 bases, J lost 10 bases, and 6 bases stayed unmatched. CDR1 is MNHEY and CDR2 is SMNVEV in the germline V gene (reference sequence). The CDR3 DNA is TGTGCCAGCAGTTTGTGGGGGGGTCGGGAGCAGTTCTTC. The encoded protein is CASSLWGGREQFF.

The chain links TRBV29-1 to TRBJ1-1, with D possibly being TRBD1 (6 bases). CDR1 SQVTM and CDR2 ANQGSEA come from the germline V gene. The CDR3 spans 19 residues. Trimming stripped 6 bases from V and 0 bases from J, with 29 bases between. CDR3 sequence (DNA): TGCAGCGTGAAGCGCCGCGGGAGACAGGCGCTTACTATGAACACTGAAGCTTTCTTT. It yields the protein CSVKRRGRQALTMNTEAFF. The full variable domain, rest sourced from reference TRBV29-1 and TRBJ1-1, is SAVISQKPSRDICQRGTSLTIQCQVDSQVTMMFWYRQQPGQSLTLIATANQGSEATYESGFVIDKFPISRPNLTFSTLTVSNMSPEDSSIYLCSVKRRGRQALTMNTEAFFGQGTRLTVV.

The chain couples TRBV30 to TRBJ2-7; D is ambiguous. Germline CDR1 and CDR2: GTSNPN and SVGIG (reference sequence). The CDR3 runs 12 residues. With 1 base removed from V and 2 bases from J, the gap between germline ends came to 6 bases. The CDR3 sequence is CAWSAAAYEQYF. CDR3 bases: TGTGCCTGGAGTGCCGCGGCCTACGAGCAGTACTTC.

In its sample, this clone was seen once. The chain has TRBV5-1 and TRBJ1-1; 9 nucleotides match TRBD1. J lost 5 bases, V lost 4 bases, and 12 bases had no gene match. From germline, CDR1 is SGHRS and CDR2 YFSETQ. The CDR3 is 16 residues long. The CDR3: CASSLQGTGSRTEAFF. The CDR3 DNA follows: TGCGCCAGCAGCCTTCAGGGGACAGGGAGCAGGACTGAAGCTTTCTTT.

This chain joins TRBV19 and TRBJ2-7; D is ambiguous. The V gene lost 1 base and the J gene lost 6 bases, with 7 bases spanning the gap. This CDR3 has 12 residues. CDR1 and CDR2 (germline): LNHDA, SQIVND (reference sequence). The CDR3 region is CASSIGGPEQYF. The DNA for the CDR3 is TGTGCCAGTAGTATAGGTGGCCCCGAGCAGTACTTC.

There are a few counts of this clone. This chain uses TRBV28 with TRBJ1-1, with D unresolved. This CDR3 comprises 12 residues. V was clipped by 6 bases and J by 4 bases, with 9 bases between them. Germline-derived CDR1 and CDR2 are MDHEN and SYDVKM. CDR3 in amino acids: CASRASFTEAFF. The CDR3 coding sequence is TGTGCCAGCAGAGCATCTTTCACTGAAGCTTTCTTT. The whole variable domain, filled in from reference TRBV28 and TRBJ1-1, reads DVKVTQSSRYLVKRTGEKVFLECVQDMDHENMFWYRQDPGLGLRLIYFSYDVKMKEKGDIPEGYSVSREKKERFSLILESASTNQTSMYLCASRASFTEAFFGQGTRLTVV.

This clone was recorded once. The genes are TRBV30 and TRBJ2-2, with no clear D. The V gene's germline CDR1 is GTSNPN and CDR2 SVGIG (reference sequence). Trimming removed 2 bases from V and 1 base from J, with 5 bases in between. CDR3 size: 13 residues. CDR3 DNA: TGTGCCTGGAGTTGGCAGAACACCGGGGAGCTGTTTTTT. Its protein product is CAWSWQNTGELFF.

This chain links TRBV7-3 with TRBJ2-3, with 7 positions matching TRBD1. Per germline, CDR1 SGHTA and CDR2 FQGTGA. The ends lost 7 bases at V and 6 bases at J; junction bases unmatched: 13. The CDR3 covers 15 residues. The CDR3 loop is CASTPTGQTSDTQYF. The CDR3 DNA follows: TGTGCCAGCACCCCAACGGGACAGACCTCGGATACGCAGTATTTT.

The chain couples TRBV19 to TRBJ1-5, with 8 bases lining up with TRBD1. Germline assignment: CDR1 LNHDA and CDR2 SQIVND (reference sequence). The V and J ends lost 6 bases and 7 bases, in that order; junction bases with no gene match: 8. The CDR3 has 14 amino acids. The chain's CDR3 is CASRQDRGGQPQHF. The CDR3 nucleotides are TGTGCCAGTAGACAAGACAGGGGTGGACAGCCCCAGCATTTT. Using reference TRBV19 and TRBJ1-5 for the parts outside the CDR3, the full variable domain is DGGITQSPKYLFRKEGQNVTLSCEQNLNHDAMYWYRQDPGQGLRLIYYSQIVNDFQKGDIAEGYSVSREKKESFPLTVTSAQKNPTAFYLCASRQDRGGQPQHFGDGTRLSIL.

This clone was counted once. The CDR3 nucleotides are TGTGCCAGCAGCCCGGGAGGCGCCTACTCTGGAAACACCATATATTTT. This translates into CASSPGGAYSGNTIYF. This chain joins TRBV7-2 and TRBJ1-3; D not certain. Looked up from germline, CDR1 is SGHTA and CDR2 is FQGNSA. CDR3 length equals 16 residues. Deletions cut 5 bases from V and 0 bases from J, with 14 bases between.

The CDR3 sequence: CASTIRGSYGYTF. The CDR3 coding sequence is TGTGCCAGCACTATAAGGGGTAGCTATGGCTACACCTTC. The V and J genes are TRBV2 and TRBJ1-2; D perhaps matches TRBD1 (5 bases). The V gene lost 7 bases and the J gene lost 4 bases, with 13 bases spanning the gap. CDR3 length equals 13 residues. The germline V gene has CDR1 SNHLY and CDR2 FYNNEI.

The V gene is TRBV18, the J gene TRBJ1-2, with TRBD1 identical over 12 bases. The CDR3 runs to 16 residues. From germline, CDR1 is KGHSH and CDR2 LQKENI. V shed 3 bases, J shed 2 bases, and the junction held 4 bases outside the gene matches. The CDR3 loop reads CASSPKGTGGNYGYTF. CDR3 bases: TGTGCCAGCTCACCGAAGGGGACAGGGGGCAACTATGGCTACACCTTC.

This clone appeared once. The rearrangement uses TRBV30 and TRBJ1-5; D might be TRBD1 (5 bases). This CDR3 has 16 amino acids. Germline CDR1 and CDR2: GTSNPN and SVGIG (reference sequence). With 0 bases removed from V and 3 bases from J, the gap between germline ends came to 15 bases. The CDR3 nucleotides are TGTGCCTGGAGTGTACGCAGGGCGGGGTTCAATCAGCCCCAGCATTTT. This sequence encodes CAWSVRRAGFNQPQHF.

The chain links TRBV7-9 to TRBJ1-2; 7 bases are a match to TRBD1. V was clipped by 5 bases and J by 0 bases; unmatched bases: 9. The CDR3 runs to 16 residues. The germline CDR1 and CDR2 sequences are SEHNR and FQNEAQ (reference sequence). The CDR3 loop is CASSLRQGLANYGYTF. CDR3 coding DNA: TGTGCCAGCAGCCTGAGACAGGGTCTAGCTAACTATGGCTACACCTTC. The complete variable domain, with remaining parts taken from reference TRBV7-9 and TRBJ1-2, reads DTGVSQNPRHKITKRGQNVTFRCDPISEHNRLYWYRQTLGQGPEFLTYFQNEAQLEKSRLLSDRFSAERPKGSFSTLEIQRTEQGDSAMYLCASSLRQGLANYGYTFGSGTRLTVV.

V is TRBV14 and J is TRBJ2-1; no firm D call. CDR1 is SGHDN, CDR2 FVKESK, per germline. This CDR3 comprises 16 residues. Trimming cost V 1 base and J 5 bases, with 15 bases left between them. The CDR3 DNA sequence: TGTGCCAGCAGCCAAGGTGCTAGTGCCGCGCACAATGAGCAGTTCTTC. This codes for CASSQGASAAHNEQFF.

The chain couples TRBV5-4 to TRBJ2-7, with 7 nucleotides matching TRBD2. CDR1 and CDR2 (germline): SGHNT, YYREEE (reference sequence). With 1 base clipped from V and 3 bases from J, the junction kept 10 bases outside the gene matches. CDR3 length: 16 residues. In DNA, the CDR3 is TGTGCCAGCAGCTTGATGGGAGGGGCCCCTGACTACGAGCAGTACTTC. Translation: CASSLMGGAPDYEQYF.

Written as DNA, the CDR3 is TGTGCCAGCAGCTCACAGGGCTGGTCCTACGAGCAGTACTTC. It codes for CASSSQGWSYEQYF. The chain links TRBV13 to TRBJ2-7; D is possibly TRBD1 (6 bases). Germline-derived CDR1 and CDR2 are PRHDT and FYEKMQ (reference sequence). The CDR3 spans 14 residues. V lost 4 bases, J lost 1 base, and 11 bases lay in between.

The rearrangement joins TRBV18 to TRBJ2-5, with TRBD2 identical over 11 bases. The CDR3 extends over 14 amino acids. Looked up from germline, CDR1 is KGHSH and CDR2 is LQKENI. Trimming at V came to 6 bases and at J to 3 bases, leaving 3 bases not matched to a gene. Here the CDR3 reads CASSPGLAEETQYF. The CDR3 DNA reads TGTGCCAGCTCGCCGGGACTAGCGGAAGAGACCCAGTACTTC.